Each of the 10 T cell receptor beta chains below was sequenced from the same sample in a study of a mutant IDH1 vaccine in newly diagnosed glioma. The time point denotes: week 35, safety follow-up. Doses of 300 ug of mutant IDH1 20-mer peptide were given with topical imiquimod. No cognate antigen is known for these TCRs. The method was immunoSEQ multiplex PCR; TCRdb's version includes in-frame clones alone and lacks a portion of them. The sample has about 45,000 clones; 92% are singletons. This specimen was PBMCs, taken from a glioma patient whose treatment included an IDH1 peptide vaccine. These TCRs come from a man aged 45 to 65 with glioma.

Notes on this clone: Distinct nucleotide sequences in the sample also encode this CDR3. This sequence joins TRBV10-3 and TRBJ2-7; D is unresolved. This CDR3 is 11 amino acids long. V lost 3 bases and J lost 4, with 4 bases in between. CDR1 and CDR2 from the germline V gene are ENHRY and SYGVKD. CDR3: CAISDTYEQYF. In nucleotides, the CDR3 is TGTGCCATCAGTGACACGTACGAGCAGTACTTC.

The CDR3 region is CASSLGGWDPRSYEQYF. Here the CDR3 DNA reads TGTGCCAGCAGCTTAGGCGGGTGGGATCCGCGCTCCTACGAGCAGTACTTC. The chain carries TRBV11-2 and TRBJ2-7, with D maybe TRBD2 (5 bases). This CDR3 has 17 amino acids. The V end lost 1 base, the J end lost 0 bases, and 16 bases lay between the germline ends. Germline assignment: CDR1 SGHAT and CDR2 FQNNGV.

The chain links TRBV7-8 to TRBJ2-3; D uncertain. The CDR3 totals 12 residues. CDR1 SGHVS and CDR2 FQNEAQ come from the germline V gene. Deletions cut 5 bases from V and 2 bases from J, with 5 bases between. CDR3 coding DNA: TGTGCCAGCAGCCCGTACACAGATACGCAGTATTTT. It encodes CASSPYTDTQYF.

CDR3 DNA sequence: TGTGCCACCAGCAGCAACCGCGGGTCTCGGGAGACCCAGTACTTC. Translation gives CATSSNRGSRETQYF. The chain carries TRBV15 and TRBJ2-5; a possible D gene is TRBD2 (5 bases). This CDR3 has 15 amino acids. The V end lost 3 bases, the J end lost 5 bases, and 16 bases lay between the germline ends. Germline V gene sequence: CDR1 LNHNV, CDR2 YYDKDF (reference sequence).

The CDR3 protein is CASSIGTGDYGYTF. The CDR3 region has the DNA TGTGCCAGTAGTATCGGGACAGGAGACTATGGCTACACCTTC. This sequence joins TRBV19 and TRBJ1-2, with 8 positions matching TRBD1. CDR1 LNHDA and CDR2 SQIVND come from the germline V gene (reference sequence). The V segment lost 3 bases and the J segment 3 bases; nucleotides outside the gene matches: 3. This CDR3 has 14 residues. Full variable domain (rest looked up from reference TRBV19 and TRBJ1-2): DGGITQSPKYLFRKEGQNVTLSCEQNLNHDAMYWYRQDPGQGLRLIYYSQIVNDFQKGDIAEGYSVSREKKESFPLTVTSAQKNPTAFYLCASSIGTGDYGYTFGSGTRLTVV.

CDR3: CASSPWSSSYEQYF. CDR3 nucleotides: TGTGCCAGCAGCCCATGGTCAAGCTCCTACGAGCAGTACTTC. The chain carries TRBV7-8 and TRBJ2-7; D gene unclear. This CDR3 is built from 14 residues. Per germline, CDR1 SGHVS and CDR2 FQNEAQ. Deletions cut 5 bases from V and 0 bases from J, with 11 bases between.

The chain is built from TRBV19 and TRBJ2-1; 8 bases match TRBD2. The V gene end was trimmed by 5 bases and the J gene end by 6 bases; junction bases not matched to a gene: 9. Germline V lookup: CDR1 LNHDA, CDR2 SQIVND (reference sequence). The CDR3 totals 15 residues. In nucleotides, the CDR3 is TGTGCCAGTAGTGCTCCGGGACTAGTATCCAATGAGCAGTTCTTC. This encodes CASSAPGLVSNEQFF.

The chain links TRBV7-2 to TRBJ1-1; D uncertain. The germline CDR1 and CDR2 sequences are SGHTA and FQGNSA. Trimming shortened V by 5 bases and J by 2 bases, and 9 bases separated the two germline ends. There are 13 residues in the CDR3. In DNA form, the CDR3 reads TGTGCCAGCAGCATGCACCGTAACACTGAAGCTTTCTTT. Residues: CASSMHRNTEAFF.

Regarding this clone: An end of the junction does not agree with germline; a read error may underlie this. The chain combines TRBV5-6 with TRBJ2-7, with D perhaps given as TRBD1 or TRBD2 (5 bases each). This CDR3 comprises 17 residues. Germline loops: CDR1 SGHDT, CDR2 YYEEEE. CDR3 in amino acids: CASSFWIRDDRGYEQHF. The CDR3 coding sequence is TGTGCCAGCAGCTTCTGGATCCGGGACGACCGCGGCTACGAGCAGCACTTC.

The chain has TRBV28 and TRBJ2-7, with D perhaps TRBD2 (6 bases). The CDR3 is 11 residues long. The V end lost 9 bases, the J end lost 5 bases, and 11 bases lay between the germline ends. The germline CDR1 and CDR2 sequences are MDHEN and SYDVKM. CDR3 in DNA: TGTGCCAGTTACGGGAGAAACGAGCAGTACTTC. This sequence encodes CASYGRNEQYF.